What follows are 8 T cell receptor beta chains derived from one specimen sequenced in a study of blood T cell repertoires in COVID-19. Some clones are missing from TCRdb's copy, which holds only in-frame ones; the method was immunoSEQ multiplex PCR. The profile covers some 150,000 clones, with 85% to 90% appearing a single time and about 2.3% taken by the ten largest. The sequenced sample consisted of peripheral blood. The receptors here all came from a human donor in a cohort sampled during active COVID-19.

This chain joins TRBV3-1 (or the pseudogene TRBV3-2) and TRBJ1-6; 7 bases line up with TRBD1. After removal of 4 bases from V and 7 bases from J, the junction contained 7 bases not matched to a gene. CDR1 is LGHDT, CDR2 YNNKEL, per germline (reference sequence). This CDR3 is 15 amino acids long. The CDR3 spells CASSPHRGCNSPLHF. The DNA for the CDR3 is TGTGCCAGCAGCCCACACAGGGGTTGCAATTCACCCCTCCACTTT.

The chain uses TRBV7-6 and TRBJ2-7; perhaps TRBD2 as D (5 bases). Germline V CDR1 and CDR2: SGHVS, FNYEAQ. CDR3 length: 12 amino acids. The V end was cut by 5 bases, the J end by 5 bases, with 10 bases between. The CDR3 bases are TGTGCCAGCAGCCCTAACGGGGACGAGCAGTACTTC. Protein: CASSPNGDEQYF.

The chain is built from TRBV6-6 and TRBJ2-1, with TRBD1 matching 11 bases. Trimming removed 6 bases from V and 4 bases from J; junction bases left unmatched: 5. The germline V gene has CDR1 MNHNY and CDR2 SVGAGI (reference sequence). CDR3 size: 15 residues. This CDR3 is CASSQDRGPYNEQFF. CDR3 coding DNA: TGTGCCAGCAGCCAGGACAGGGGGCCTTACAATGAGCAGTTCTTC.

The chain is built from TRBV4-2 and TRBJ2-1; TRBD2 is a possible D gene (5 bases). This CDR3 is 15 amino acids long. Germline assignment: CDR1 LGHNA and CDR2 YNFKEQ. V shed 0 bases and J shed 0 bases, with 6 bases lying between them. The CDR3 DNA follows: TGTGCCAGCAGCCAAGACCGGGGCTCCTACAATGAGCAGTTCTTC. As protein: CASSQDRGSYNEQFF.

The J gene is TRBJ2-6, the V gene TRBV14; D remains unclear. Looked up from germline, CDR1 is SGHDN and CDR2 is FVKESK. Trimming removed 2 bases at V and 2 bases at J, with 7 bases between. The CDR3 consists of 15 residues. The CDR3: CASSQLSTGANVLTF. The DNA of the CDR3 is TGTGCCAGCAGCCAATTGAGCACTGGGGCCAACGTCCTGACTTTC.

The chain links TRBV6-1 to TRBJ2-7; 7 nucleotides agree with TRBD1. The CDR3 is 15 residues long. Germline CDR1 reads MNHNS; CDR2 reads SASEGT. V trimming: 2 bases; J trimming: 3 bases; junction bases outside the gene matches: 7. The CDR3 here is CASSEKGTEGYEQYF. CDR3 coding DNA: TGTGCCAGCAGTGAAAAGGGGACAGAGGGCTACGAGCAGTACTTC.

CDR3 nucleotide sequence: TGTGCCAGCTCACCCACCGGGACTACCGACAATGAGCAGTTCTTC. Translating it yields CASSPTGTTDNEQFF. The V call is TRBV18, the J call TRBJ2-1; 7 nucleotides line up with TRBD2. The germline V gene has CDR1 KGHSH and CDR2 LQKENI. Unmatched junction bases numbered 7, after V lost 3 bases and J lost 5 bases. The CDR3 is 15 residues long.

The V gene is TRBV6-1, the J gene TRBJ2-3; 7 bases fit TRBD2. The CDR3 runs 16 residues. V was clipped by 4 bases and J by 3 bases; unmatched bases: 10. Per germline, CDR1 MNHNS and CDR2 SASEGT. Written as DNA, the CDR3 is TGTGCCAGCAGTGGCCTACTAGCGTACGCAACAGATACGCAGTATTTT. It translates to CASSGLLAYATDTQYF.